The present T cell receptor beta chain was sequenced within a study of control samples from healthy donors and cancer patients. The germline V gene encodes CDR1 LNHDA and CDR2 SQIVND (reference sequence). The CDR3 has 18 amino acids. V was clipped by 2 bases and J by 5 bases; unmatched bases: 15. TCRdb's copy holds only in-frame clones and misses some; the assay was immunoSEQ multiplex PCR. Of about 120,000 clones listed, about 86% are singletons. The sample comprised blood. The chain links TRBV19 to TRBJ1-5, with TRBD1 matching 7 bases. The clonotype comes from a man under 40 in good health. This chain's CDR3 is CASSINAGGGLSDQPQHF. In DNA form, the CDR3 reads TGTGCCAGTAGTATAAACGCCGGAGGGGGCCTTTCCGATCAGCCCCAGCATTTT.